The rows below give T cell receptor beta chains drawn from one sample of a study of blood T cell repertoires in COVID-19. Using immunoSEQ multiplex PCR, the repertoire was profiled, and TCRdb retains in-frame clones only, with some absent. The repertoire holds roughly 220,000 clones, less than 90% seen once, with roughly 21% in the top ten. Sequences were obtained from peripheral blood. The receptors shown here come from a man aged 25-45 years with active or convalescent COVID-19. Both conserved end residues are part of each CDR3. Fields, in order: D gene, J gene, V gene, CDR3 protein. D genes are given only for firm matches.

- | TRBJ1-2 | TRBV9 | CASTSVLPPYGYTF
TRBD2 | TRBJ2-1 | TRBV7-8 | CASSSIAGTIYNEQFF
TRBD1 | TRBJ1-5 | TRBV6-5 | CASGQEAYSNQPQHF
TRBD1 | TRBJ1-2 | TRBV6-2/TRBV6-3 | CASSYSGTGSYGYTF
- | TRBJ1-1 | TRBV4-3 | CASSKTGGFNTEAFF
TRBD1 | TRBJ2-7 | TRBV5-4 | CASSSTGGSYEQYF
- | TRBJ2-7 | TRBV28 | CASIGDEDRSSYEQYF
TRBD1 | TRBJ1-1 | TRBV7-9 | CASSLPGQGTEAFF
TRBD2 | TRBJ2-3 | TRBV5-4 | CASSLVASGRADTQYF
- | TRBJ1-1 | TRBV21-1 | CASSPSGRSTEAFF
TRBD2 | TRBJ2-1 | TRBV9 | CASSVDGRARGEQFF
- | TRBJ2-7 | TRBV7-9 | CASAHRPYEQYF
- | TRBJ1-4 | TRBV7-9 | CASSSTGPGEKLFF
TRBD1 | TRBJ2-7 | TRBV27 | CASSRTGSYEQYF
- | TRBJ2-7 | TRBV7-9 | CASSLRSLLGISYEQYF
- | TRBJ1-4 | TRBV2 | CASGLTGYNEKLFF
- | TRBJ2-7 | TRBV28 | CASSLSGGAGSGPTYEQYF
TRBD1 | TRBJ1-3 | TRBV7-2 | CASSLAIYRGRGNTIYF
TRBD2 | TRBJ2-1 | TRBV7-2 | CASSRTSGPDEQFF
TRBD1 | TRBJ1-6 | TRBV11-2 | CASSKGVSGGINSPLHF
- | TRBJ1-5 | TRBV28 | CASSLLDKYNQPQHF
TRBD2 | TRBJ2-5 | TRBV5-1 | CASSLDGQGLATQETQYF